The entry below gives a single TCR beta chain sequence along with its context. Its specificity is not known. TCRdb called the 5' RACE reads again in MiXCR, with one record for every CDR3 protein. Seen here are approximately 400,000 distinct CDR3 sequences, around 17% observed once, and the top ten hold approximately 21%. The CDR3 totals 18 residues. Trimming at V came to 5 bases and at J to 2 bases, leaving 16 bases not matched to a gene. The data belong to a study of T-cell memory formation after mild COVID-19. The study's findings and limits: Second-wave clones that peaked on day 37 lacked confirmed SARS-CoV-2 specificity.

The rearrangement uses TRBV12-3 or TRBV12-4 and TRBJ1-1; TRBD1 aligns across 8 bases. Sequencing was carried out using PBMCs or a T cell subset sorted from them (not recorded which). The receptor comes from a man between 18 and 35 years old who had mild COVID-19 (a few samples of this study predate the infection). Cell type and time point are not known. In DNA form, the CDR3 reads TGTGCCAGCAGTCCCCTGGGCCCTAAGACAGGGGTAAACACTGAAGCTTTCTTT. As protein: CASSPLGPKTGVNTEAFF.